These 13 T cell receptor beta chains originate from one sample sequenced in a study of CD8 T cells in Susac syndrome (dated by TCRdb to the late 2010s). Library construction relied on the immunoSEQ multiplex PCR assay. RNA was extracted using the RNeasy kit, and about 0.5 to 1 ug of the RNA was reverse transcribed with random hexamers. TCRdb ran its own pipeline on the public reads, namely fastp trimming at Q25 and MiXCR clone calling, and kept in-frame beta chains. Rows matching on CDR3 protein sequence are summarized as one entry with the most common DNA and genes. This sample comprises tens of thousands of distinct CDR3 sequences, 90% to 97% of them detected only once. Of the sample, 0.62% falls within the top ten clones. Sequences were obtained from CD8+ T cells from PBMCs. The origin of the receptors is a human donor with Susac syndrome.

This rearrangement joins TRBV3-1 to TRBJ1-5; the D is unclear. The germline gives CDR1 LGHDT, CDR2 YNNKEL (reference sequence). This CDR3 spans 14 amino acids. Trimming removed 0 bases from V and 6 bases from J, with 9 bases in between. The CDR3 DNA reads TGTGCCAGCAGCCAAGATCTCGGCGGTCAGCCCCAGCATTTT. Amino acid sequence: CASSQDLGGQPQHF.

This sequence joins TRBV9 and TRBJ2-2; TRBD1 or TRBD2 may be the D gene (5 bases each). The V gene lost 4 bases and the J gene lost 0 bases, with 19 bases spanning the gap. Per the germline V gene, CDR1 is SGDLS and CDR2 is YYNGEE. CDR3 size: 18 residues. CDR3 DNA: TGTGCCAGCAGCCTACGTAGGGGAGCTGGGACGAACACCGGGGAGCTGTTTTTT. Translated: CASSLRRGAGTNTGELFF. The whole variable domain, remainder taken from reference TRBV9 and TRBJ2-2, is DSGVTQTPKHLITATGQRVTLRCSPRSGDLSVYWYQQSLDQGLQFLIQYYNGEERAKGNILERFSAQQFPDLHSELNLSSLELGDSALYFCASSLRRGAGTNTGELFFGEGSRLTVL.

The rearrangement links TRBV15 to TRBJ1-4; D uncertain. Trimming stripped 0 bases from V and 5 bases from J, with 13 bases between. The CDR3 consists of 16 residues. The germline V gene has CDR1 LNHNV and CDR2 YYDKDF (reference sequence). The CDR3 DNA is TGTGCCACCAGCAGAGATTTTGACCACAGCAATGAAAAACTGTTTTTT. As protein: CATSRDFDHSNEKLFF. The full variable domain, rest sourced from reference TRBV15 and TRBJ1-4, is DAMVIQNPRYQVTQFGKPVTLSCSQTLNHNVMYWYQQKSSQAPKLLFHYYDKDFNNEADTPDNFQSRRPNTSFCFLDIRSPGLGDTAMYLCATSRDFDHSNEKLFFGSGTQLSVL.

The DNA for the CDR3 is TGTGCCTGGAGTGCGACAGGGATAAGTGAGCCCCAGCATTTT. Its translation is CAWSATGISEPQHF. The chain carries TRBV30 and TRBJ1-5; the match to TRBD1 covers 7 bases. The germline gives CDR1 GTSNPN, CDR2 SVGIG (reference sequence). The junction had 8 bases not matched to a gene; V was cut back by 1 base and J by 8 bases. The CDR3 totals 14 residues.

The rearrangement uses TRBV19 and TRBJ1-5; D remains unclear. Per germline, CDR1 LNHDA and CDR2 SQIVND (reference sequence). This CDR3 is built from 14 residues. Deletions cut 5 bases from V and 0 bases from J, with 8 bases between. CDR3 residues: CASSRRDSNQPQHF. The CDR3 bases are TGTGCCAGTAGTCGACGGGATAGCAATCAGCCCCAGCATTTT.

The rearrangement joins TRBV20-1 to TRBJ2-7; 7 nucleotides match TRBD1. The CDR3 extends over 12 amino acids. Germline V lookup: CDR1 DFQATT, CDR2 SNEGSKA (reference sequence). V lost 7 bases to trimming and J lost 1 base; unmatched junction nucleotides: 4. CDR3 coding DNA: TGCAGTGGAAGGACAGGTTCCTACGAGCAGTACTTC. Protein: CSGRTGSYEQYF.

The chain uses TRBV20-1 and TRBJ1-5, with unresolved D. The length of the CDR3 is 13 residues. The germline gives CDR1 DFQATT, CDR2 SNEGSKA (reference sequence). V was shortened by 7 bases and J by 1 base, with 11 bases between the two germline ends. The CDR3 DNA follows: TGCAGTGTCGAGGACCGGAGCAATCAGCCCCAGCATTTT. This translates into CSVEDRSNQPQHF.

The chain joins TRBV12-3 or TRBV12-4 to TRBJ2-4, with TRBD1 matching 9 bases. V was clipped by 6 bases and J by 4 bases; unmatched bases: 7. The CDR3 is 15 amino acids. The CDR3 DNA reads as TGTGCCAGCAGACCGGGACAGGGTTGGAAAAACATTCAGTACTTC. Its protein is CASRPGQGWKNIQYF.

The chain recombines TRBV30 with TRBJ2-5, with 9 bases matching TRBD2. Trimming cost V 3 bases and J 4 bases; bases outside gene matches: 12. Germline V lookup: CDR1 GTSNPN, CDR2 SVGIG (reference sequence). The CDR3 has 16 amino acids. The CDR3 nucleotides are TGTGCCTGGAGAGGCTTAGCGGGGGAGGGTCGAGAGACCCAGTACTTC. It translates to CAWRGLAGEGRETQYF.

This chain uses TRBV11-3 with TRBJ2-7; D remains ambiguous. The germline V gene has CDR1 SGHNT and CDR2 YENEEA. CDR3 size: 13 residues. Trimming cost V 0 bases and J 3 bases, with 6 bases left between them. The CDR3 loop is CASSLEQHYEQYF. The CDR3 region has the DNA TGTGCCAGCAGCTTAGAACAGCACTACGAGCAGTACTTC.

This clonotype was recorded only once. The CDR3 coding sequence is TGTGCCAGCAGTTCCCTATTCTATGGCTACACCTTC. Encoded protein: CASSSLFYGYTF. The gene calls are TRBV28 and TRBJ1-2, with D hard to call. CDR1 is MDHEN, CDR2 SYDVKM, per germline. The CDR3 totals 12 residues. V was cut by 4 bases and J by 4 bases, with 7 bases left in between.

The chain links TRBV7-9 to TRBJ2-7; D possibly corresponds to TRBD2 (6 bases). The CDR3 runs to 14 residues. Trimming pared 5 bases from V and 6 bases from J, leaving 17 bases between. Per the germline V gene, CDR1 is SEHNR and CDR2 is FQNEAQ (reference sequence). The CDR3 nucleotides read TGTGCCAGCAGCACGAACGGGAGACCTCGCGAGCAGTACTTC. Protein sequence: CASSTNGRPREQYF.

The gene calls are TRBV29-1 and TRBJ1-2; TRBD1 might be the D (5 bases). This CDR3 has 14 amino acids. V shed 0 bases and J shed 4 bases, with 12 bases lying between them. The germline V gene encodes CDR1 SQVTM and CDR2 ANQGSEA. The DNA of the CDR3 is TGCAGCGTTGAAGATAAAGGGGACGGCTATGGCTACACCTTC. Translated: CSVEDKGDGYGYTF.